This is a list of T cell receptor beta chains from one sample in a study of T cells after yellow fever vaccination. TCRdb re-called the 5' RACE reads through MiXCR, storing one row per CDR3 protein. The profile shows 350,000 to 450,000 distinct CDR3 sequences, 18% of them singletons. Sequences were derived from PBMCs, sampled before the yellow fever booster vaccination. The origin of the receptors is a man in his late teens or twenties who received the YFV17D yellow fever vaccine. CDR3s include the opening cysteine and the closing phenylalanine or tryptophan. The D gene is left open where the match is weak. Clone sizes are given selectively: once, few, many, or a class where the clone is expanded.

TRBD1,TRBV4-3,.,TRBJ1-2,CASSQARTGGFYGYTF,TGCGCCAGCAGCCAAGCCAGGACAGGGGGATTCTATGGCTACACCTTC
.,TRBV20-1,many,TRBJ1-1,CSARVLPEAFF,TGCAGTGCTAGAGTTTTGCCTGAAGCTTTCTTT
.,TRBV27,few,TRBJ1-5,CASRQVSNQPQHF,TGTGCCTCGAGGCAGGTCAGCAATCAGCCCCAGCATTTT
.,TRBV29-1,.,TRBJ1-5,CSVGTWDQPQHF,TGCAGCGTCGGGACATGGGATCAGCCCCAGCATTTT
.,TRBV10-3,once,TRBJ1-5,CAISEQRNQPQHF,TGTGCCATCAGTGAACAGCGGAATCAGCCCCAGCATTTT
TRBD2,TRBV9,few,TRBJ2-3,CASSVARGGTTDTQYF,TGTGCCAGCAGCGTAGCCCGCGGGGGAACCACAGATACGCAGTATTTT
.,TRBV4-2,few,TRBJ2-5,CASSHRGGENWETQYF,TGTGCCAGCAGCCACCGCGGCGGGGAGAACTGGGAGACCCAGTACTTC
.,TRBV20-1,.,TRBJ1-6,CSARVLGAGINSPLHF,TGCAGTGCTAGAGTCCTGGGGGCAGGAATTAATTCACCCCTCCACTTT
.,TRBV5-1,.,TRBJ2-4,CASSLESGDSEF,TGCGCCAGCAGCTTGGAGTCAGGGGATTCGGAGTTC
.,TRBV4-2,.,TRBJ1-1,CASSYRALGNTEAFF,TGTGCCAGCAGCTACCGGGCCCTAGGCAACACTGAAGCTTTCTTT
.,TRBV3-1,.,TRBJ1-2,CASSGVGPARRYGYTF,TGTGCCAGCAGCGGAGTCGGTCCCGCGCGGAGGTATGGCTACACCTTC
.,TRBV6-1,few,TRBJ2-5,CASTGQPQETQYF,TGTGCCAGCACCGGACAGCCGCAAGAGACCCAGTACTTC
.,TRBV27,.,TRBJ2-3,CASGAPGVTDTQYF,TGTGCCAGCGGGGCGCCGGGAGTAACAGATACGCAGTATTTT
.,TRBV5-1,.,TRBJ2-3,CASSQKLGDTQYF,TGCGCCAGCAGCCAAAAGCTGGGAGATACGCAGTATTTT